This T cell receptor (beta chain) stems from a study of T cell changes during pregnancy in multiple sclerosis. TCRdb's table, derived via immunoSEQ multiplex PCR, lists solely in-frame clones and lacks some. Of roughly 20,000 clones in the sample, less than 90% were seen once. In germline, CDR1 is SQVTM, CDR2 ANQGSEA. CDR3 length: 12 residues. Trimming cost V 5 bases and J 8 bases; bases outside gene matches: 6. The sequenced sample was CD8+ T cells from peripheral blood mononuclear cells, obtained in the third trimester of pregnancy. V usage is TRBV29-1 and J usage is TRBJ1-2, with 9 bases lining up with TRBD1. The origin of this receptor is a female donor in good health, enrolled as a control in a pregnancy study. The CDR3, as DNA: TGCAGCGTTCCAACAGGGGGCGCAGGCTACACCTTC. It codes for CSVPTGGAGYTF.